These 28 T cell receptor beta chains were all obtained from the same sample, sequenced in a study of shared clonotypes between healthy human individuals. Profiling relied on immunoSEQ multiplex PCR, and the TCRdb table lists in-frame clones only, not all of them. The profile shows about 2.1 million clones, 90% to 95% of them singletons. CD45RO-negative cells were positively selected for CCR7, leaving out terminally differentiated effector memory CD45RA+ cells. The material sequenced was naive CD8+ T cells from PBMCs. The receptor set was obtained from a man aged 18 to 35 in good health. Some clones in this sample may be carry-over from other donors' samples.

This clone was seen more than once but under ten times. The identical CDR3 is also encoded by other nucleotide sequences in the sample. This sequence joins TRBV10-3 and TRBJ1-2; 7 bases are a match to TRBD1. Per germline, CDR1 ENHRY and CDR2 SYGVKD. V was pared by 9 bases and J by 2 bases, with 3 bases of the junction left unmatched. This CDR3 has 12 residues. The CDR3 here is CAISTGNYGYTF. In DNA form, the CDR3 reads TGTGCCATTTCGACAGGGAACTATGGCTACACCTTC.

The chain links TRBV6-6 to TRBJ2-3; D unclear. V was cut by 3 bases and J by 3 bases, with 13 bases left in between. CDR1 MNHNY and CDR2 SVGAGI come from the germline V gene (reference sequence). The CDR3 is made up of 15 amino acids. CDR3 in amino acids: CASSYLYGNTDTQYF. DNA of the CDR3: TGTGCCAGCAGTTATTTATACGGAAATACAGATACGCAGTATTTT.

The V and J genes are TRBV5-1 and TRBJ2-1, with D tentatively TRBD2 (6 bases). V lost 0 bases and J lost 9, with 19 bases in between. This CDR3 contains 16 residues. CDR1 is SGHRS, CDR2 YFSETQ, per germline. In DNA, the CDR3 is TGCGCCAGCAGCTTGGAATGGATAGCGGCCTCGGGTGAGCAGTTCTTC. It is translated as CASSLEWIAASGEQFF.

This chain joins TRBV4-1 and TRBJ2-7; D gene uncertain. CDR3 length: 15 amino acids. Trimming shortened V by 3 bases and J by 0 bases, and 12 bases separated the two germline ends. Germline assignment: CDR1 MGHRA and CDR2 YSYEKL. The CDR3 loop reads CASSHQMGVSYEQYF. In DNA, the CDR3 is TGCGCCAGCAGCCATCAGATGGGCGTCTCCTACGAGCAGTACTTC.

The V gene is TRBV2, the J gene TRBJ2-7, with a weak D call TRBD1 (5 bases). CDR1 and CDR2 from the germline V gene are SNHLY and FYNNEI. Trimming took off 0 bases at V and 3 bases at J, with 9 bases between the two ends. The CDR3 is made up of 14 amino acids. CDR3 in DNA: TGTGCCAGCAGTGAAGCACACCAGGGCTACGAGCAGTACTTC. Translated, it gives CASSEAHQGYEQYF.

The chain couples TRBV2 to TRBJ1-2; possibly TRBD1 for D (5 bases). Trimming pared 8 bases from V and 3 bases from J, leaving 13 bases between. The CDR3 extends over 13 amino acids. CDR1 SNHLY and CDR2 FYNNEI come from the germline V gene. CDR3 DNA: TGTGCCAGCGAGGGACGGAGCGACTATGGCTACACCTTC. It is translated as CASEGRSDYGYTF.

The chain carries TRBV4-3 and TRBJ1-4; D call uncertain. Trimming removed 3 bases at V and 2 bases at J, with 13 bases between. CDR1 and CDR2 (germline): LGHNA, YSLEER. This CDR3 is built from 16 residues. In DNA, the CDR3 is TGCGCCAGCAGCCAGGCAACCGGCCTTACTAATGAAAAACTGTTTTTT. Its translation is CASSQATGLTNEKLFF.

A word on this clone: Distinct nucleotide sequences in the sample also encode this CDR3. The chain couples TRBV5-1 to TRBJ2-7; perhaps TRBD1 as D (6 bases). Trimming removed 4 bases at V and 1 base at J, with 9 bases between. CDR1 and CDR2 from the germline V gene are SGHRS and YFSETQ. This CDR3 contains 13 residues. The CDR3 sequence is CASSPGQSYEQYF. CDR3 in DNA: TGCGCCAGCAGCCCTGGACAGTCCTACGAGCAGTACTTC.

This clone was recorded once. The chain employs TRBV6-5 and TRBJ1-1, with TRBD1 as a possible D gene (5 bases). This CDR3 has 14 amino acids. Germline CDR1 MNHEY, CDR2 SVGAGI. The V end lost 2 bases, the J end lost 7 bases, and 14 bases lay between the germline ends. CDR3 sequence: CASSYKGLMGEAFF. CDR3 in DNA: TGTGCCAGCAGTTACAAGGGGCTAATGGGTGAAGCTTTCTTT.

This chain links TRBV7-9 with TRBJ1-1, with a weak D call TRBD1 (6 bases). Germline V lookup: CDR1 SEHNR, CDR2 FQNEAQ (reference sequence). The CDR3 extends over 15 amino acids. Trimming left V 4 bases short and J 6 bases short, with 18 bases between. CDR3 bases: TGTGCCAGCAGCTCATCCTCGTGGGACACCGCTGAAGCTTTCTTT. Its translation is CASSSSSWDTAEAFF.

The V call is TRBV27, the J call TRBJ2-3; maybe TRBD1 (5 bases). V lost 4 bases and J lost 2, with 10 bases in between. CDR1 is MNHEY, CDR2 SMNVEV, per germline (reference sequence). CDR3 length equals 14 residues. Here the CDR3 reads CASSSPDNTDTQYF. The CDR3 DNA reads as TGTGCCAGCAGTTCTCCGGACAACACAGATACGCAGTATTTT.

This chain uses TRBV4-3 with TRBJ2-7; possible D gene TRBD2, 6 bases. The V gene lost 1 base and the J gene lost 5 bases, with 12 bases spanning the gap. Germline V gene data show CDR1 as LGHNA and CDR2 as YSLEER. This CDR3 has 14 residues. The CDR3 DNA sequence: TGCGCCAGCAGCCAAGGGACTAACGCCAACGAGCAGTACTTC. As protein: CASSQGTNANEQYF.

This clone was recorded only once. The rearrangement links TRBV2 to TRBJ1-2; TRBD1 is a possible D gene (5 bases). CDR1 is SNHLY, CDR2 FYNNEI, per germline. V was cut by 6 bases and J by 4 bases, with 18 bases left in between. CDR3 length equals 15 residues. For the CDR3, the DNA is TGTGCCAGCAGGAGGGCCCAAGGGGCTATCTATGGCTACACCTTC. Its protein is CASRRAQGAIYGYTF.

The V call is TRBV5-5, the J call TRBJ2-2; D could derive from TRBD1 or TRBD2 (7 bases each). Trimming left V 0 bases short and J 2 bases short, with 14 bases between. CDR1 is SGHKS, CDR2 YYEKEE, per germline (reference sequence). The length of the CDR3 is 17 residues. The CDR3 bases are TGTGCCAGCAGCTTGGCGACAGGGAGGGGTAACACCGGGGAGCTGTTTTTT. Translated, it gives CASSLATGRGNTGELFF.

As concerns this clone: This sample includes further DNA sequences coding for the same CDR3. The chain links TRBV11-2 to TRBJ1-1, with D maybe TRBD1 (5 bases). The V gene lost 5 bases and the J gene lost 1 base, with 11 bases spanning the gap. Germline values: CDR1 SGHAT, CDR2 FQNNGV. The CDR3 totals 14 residues. CDR3 region: CASSPRTGNTEAFF. Written as DNA, the CDR3 is TGTGCCAGCAGCCCCCGCACAGGGAACACTGAAGCTTTCTTT.

This chain connects TRBV6-6 to TRBJ1-1; D possibly corresponds to TRBD1 (6 bases). The V end was cut by 6 bases, the J end by 1 base, with 15 bases between. Germline assignment: CDR1 MNHNY and CDR2 SVGAGI (reference sequence). This CDR3 has 15 amino acids. In nucleotides, the CDR3 is TGTGCCAGCAGCCACTCACAGGGCGGGAACACTGAAGCTTTCTTT. The encoded protein is CASSHSQGGNTEAFF.

The chain joins TRBV27 to TRBJ2-7, with 10 bases fitting TRBD1. J gave up 7 bases and V 5 bases, and 8 bases lay outside the gene matches. The CDR3 loop spans 14 amino acids. CDR1 and CDR2 from the germline V gene are MNHEY and SMNVEV (reference sequence). CDR3 DNA: TGTGCCAGCAGTCTCGGACAGGGGGTGAGGGAGCAGTACTTC. This codes for CASSLGQGVREQYF.

A word on this clone: Other DNA sequences in the same sample also yield this CDR3. This sequence joins TRBV28 and TRBJ1-1; maybe TRBD1 (5 bases). V dropped 1 base and J dropped 4 bases, with 7 bases sitting between them. The CDR3 contains 13 residues. Per the germline V gene, CDR1 is MDHEN and CDR2 is SYDVKM. CDR3 loop: CASSLFRGTEAFF. For the CDR3, the DNA is TGTGCCAGCAGTTTATTTAGGGGCACTGAAGCTTTCTTT.

This sequence joins TRBV19 and TRBJ2-7; possible D gene TRBD1, 5 bases. The CDR3 extends over 12 amino acids. Germline V gives CDR1 LNHDA, CDR2 SQIVND (reference sequence). Trimming took 2 bases from V and 5 from J, leaving 7 bases between them. Written as DNA, the CDR3 is TGTGCCAGTAGTATAATAGGGGACGAGCAGTACTTC. It specifies CASSIIGDEQYF.

J is TRBJ2-3 and V is TRBV5-1, with 10 bases fitting TRBD2. CDR1 and CDR2 from the germline V gene are SGHRS and YFSETQ. After removal of 3 bases from V and 1 base from J, the junction contained 11 bases not matched to a gene. The CDR3 runs 18 residues. The chain's CDR3 is CASSSALSGRVGTDTQYF. CDR3 nucleotide sequence: TGCGCCAGCAGCTCTGCTCTAAGCGGGAGGGTAGGCACAGATACGCAGTATTTT.

The chain is built from TRBV28 and TRBJ2-3; 8 nucleotides line up with TRBD1. J gave up 2 bases and V 3 bases, and 7 bases lay outside the gene matches. CDR1 is MDHEN and CDR2 is SYDVKM in the germline V gene. CDR3 size: 16 residues. Here the CDR3 reads CASSFPGQGYTDTQYF. The CDR3 bases are TGTGCCAGCAGTTTCCCCGGACAGGGATACACAGATACGCAGTATTTT.

Worth noting for this clone: Other DNA sequences in the same sample also yield this CDR3. The chain joins TRBV19 to TRBJ2-7, with 7 nucleotides matching TRBD1. Germline CDR1 and CDR2: LNHDA and SQIVND (reference sequence). Losses at the gene ends were 4 bases for V and 3 bases for J; bases not matched to a gene: 0. The CDR3 sequence is 12 residues long. CDR3 amino acids: CASSNRGYEQYF. CDR3 nucleotide sequence: TGTGCCAGTAGTAACAGGGGCTACGAGCAGTACTTC.

The chain has TRBV28 and TRBJ2-5; a possible D gene is TRBD1 (6 bases). This CDR3 is 14 amino acids long. V was pared by 5 bases and J by 3 bases, with 13 bases between. From germline, CDR1 is MDHEN and CDR2 SYDVKM. CDR3 nucleotides: TGTGCCAGCAGTCCCAACAGGGTTAAAGAGACCCAGTACTTC. This codes for CASSPNRVKETQYF.

CDR3 region: CASSVGARGQTDTQYF. The CDR3 DNA reads as TGTGCCAGCAGCGTAGGGGCCAGGGGGCAAACAGATACGCAGTATTTT. The V call is TRBV9, the J call TRBJ2-3; TRBD1 matches at 8 bases. The CDR3 sequence is 16 residues long. Per germline, CDR1 SGDLS and CDR2 YYNGEE. J gave up 3 bases and V 0 bases, and 6 bases lay outside the gene matches.

V is TRBV12-5 and J is TRBJ1-2, with D uncertain. V lost 6 bases to trimming and J lost 6 bases, with 23 bases between them. The germline V gene has CDR1 LGHNT and CDR2 FRNRAP. CDR3 size: 16 residues. This chain's CDR3 is CASGSGPGNYKDGYTF. The CDR3 DNA reads as TGTGCTAGTGGATCAGGTCCGGGGAATTATAAGGATGGCTACACCTTC.

The rearrangement links TRBV29-1 to TRBJ2-2; D uncertain. V shed 6 bases and J shed 5 bases, with 10 bases lying between them. Germline V gene data show CDR1 as SQVTM and CDR2 as ANQGSEA. The CDR3 is 12 amino acids. CDR3 loop: CSVAWETGELFF. CDR3 coding DNA: TGCAGCGTCGCTTGGGAAACCGGGGAGCTGTTTTTT.

The chain has TRBV27 and TRBJ1-5; weak D call: TRBD1 (5 bases). Between the trimmed V and J ends, which lost 8 bases and 2 bases, there was a span of 19 bases. This CDR3 spans 16 amino acids. Germline V lookup: CDR1 MNHEY, CDR2 SMNVEV (reference sequence). For the CDR3, the DNA is TGTGCCAGCCGCGGGGACGGGATATTGGGCAATCAGCCCCAGCATTTT. This codes for CASRGDGILGNQPQHF.

The V gene is TRBV5-4, the J gene TRBJ2-3, with a tentative D call TRBD2 (6 bases). The V end lost 1 base, the J end lost 5 bases, and 17 bases lay between the germline ends. Germline CDR1 and CDR2: SGHNT and YYREEE (reference sequence). This CDR3 is 16 amino acids long. CDR3 sequence: CASSLSIRRGEDTQYF. The DNA of the CDR3 is TGTGCCAGCAGCTTGAGTATCCGGAGGGGCGAAGATACGCAGTATTTT.